This entry lists 14 T cell receptor beta chains sequenced from one sample in a study of cytomegalovirus exposure and HLA in healthy donors. PCR employed 60 Vbeta and 13 Jbeta primers. Sequencing used immunoSEQ multiplex PCR; TCRdb keeps in-frame clones, though not all of them. The sample yields some 200,000 clones, around 85% seen once. The sample taken for sequencing was PBMCs. These receptors were obtained from a man between 50 and 59 years old in good health and CMV-seronegative.

The V call is TRBV19, the J call TRBJ2-2; D ambiguous. The CDR3 length is 13 residues. V dropped 0 bases and J dropped 7 bases, with 6 bases sitting between them. Per germline, CDR1 LNHDA and CDR2 SQIVND (reference sequence). CDR3 amino acids: CASSIEAYGELFF. In nucleotides, the CDR3 is TGTGCCAGTAGTATAGAAGCCTACGGGGAGCTGTTTTTT.

This clone was found a few times. CDR3 DNA: TGTGCCAGCTCCAGGGACTTATTAATCGGGGAACGTTATGGCTACACCTTC. This sequence encodes CASSRDLLIGERYGYTF. The J gene is TRBJ1-2, the V gene TRBV18; maybe TRBD1 (5 bases). V was trimmed by 6 bases and J by 5 bases, leaving 25 bases between them. The CDR3 has 17 residues. From germline, CDR1 is KGHSH and CDR2 LQKENI.

The V call is TRBV9, the J call TRBJ2-1; 10 bases map to TRBD1. The germline V gene has CDR1 SGDLS and CDR2 YYNGEE. With V trimmed by 4 bases and J by 6 bases, 4 bases remained unmatched. The length of the CDR3 is 14 residues. CDR3 residues: CASSPGTGVNEQFF. The CDR3, as DNA: TGTGCCAGCAGCCCAGGGACAGGGGTCAATGAGCAGTTCTTC.

The J gene is TRBJ2-3, the V gene TRBV29-1, with 9 bases lining up with TRBD2. J was trimmed by 2 bases and V by 6 bases; bases with no gene match: 3. This CDR3 contains 13 residues. Germline lookup yields CDR1 SQVTM and CDR2 ANQGSEA. The CDR3 sequence: CSVLAGNTDTQYF. As DNA, the CDR3 is TGCAGCGTCCTAGCGGGAAACACAGATACGCAGTATTTT.

V and J are TRBV30 and TRBJ2-1; D remains ambiguous. CDR1 and CDR2 (germline): GTSNPN, SVGIG (reference sequence). V lost 0 bases and J lost 8, with 17 bases in between. The CDR3 loop spans 15 amino acids. The CDR3 DNA reads as TGTGCCTGGAGTGTAATGGGCTCCACAGTGTATGAGCAGTTCTTC. Translation gives CAWSVMGSTVYEQFF.

The CDR3 DNA is TGTGCCAGCAGCCTATTAGGCGGGGACTTATACGAGCAGTACTTC. This gives the protein CASSLLGGDLYEQYF. The rearrangement joins TRBV28 to TRBJ2-7, with D possibly being TRBD2 (6 bases). Trimming removed 6 bases at V and 4 bases at J, with 19 bases between. Germline V CDR1 and CDR2: MDHEN, SYDVKM. The length of the CDR3 is 15 residues.

CDR3 region: CASRLDRVFHAFF. The CDR3 bases are TGTGCCAGCAGGTTAGACAGGGTTTTTCATGCTTTCTTT. The chain links TRBV27 to TRBJ1-1, with 7 bases that match TRBD1. CDR1 is MNHEY and CDR2 is SMNVEV in the germline V gene (reference sequence). J lost 11 bases, V lost 6 bases, and 12 bases had no gene match. The CDR3 runs 13 residues.

This chain uses TRBV7-3 with TRBJ1-1; the D gene is possibly TRBD1 (5 bases). The germline gives CDR1 SGHTA, CDR2 FQGTGA. V lost 3 bases and J 3 bases, leaving 14 bases between the germline ends. The CDR3 is 15 residues long. CDR3 in amino acids: CASSFLGAPDTEAFF. For the CDR3, the DNA is TGTGCCAGCAGCTTCCTAGGGGCGCCTGACACTGAAGCTTTCTTT.

J is TRBJ1-1 and V is TRBV5-1, with 8 positions matching TRBD1. V gave up 4 bases and J gave up 5 bases; unmatched junction bases: 7. The CDR3 spans 14 residues. Per germline, CDR1 SGHRS and CDR2 YFSETQ. The DNA of the CDR3 is TGCGCCAGCAGCGGGGACAGGATGGGAACTGAAGCTTTCTTT. Its protein product is CASSGDRMGTEAFF.

This chain joins TRBV6-1 and TRBJ1-2; D remains unclear. Germline lookup yields CDR1 MNHNS and CDR2 SASEGT. V lost 4 bases and J 3 bases, leaving 6 bases between the germline ends. The CDR3 covers 12 residues. The CDR3 is CASSGAYYGYTF. CDR3 coding DNA: TGTGCCAGCAGTGGGGCGTACTATGGCTACACCTTC.

The J gene is TRBJ2-7, the V gene TRBV4-1; 11 positions agree with TRBD1. With V trimmed by 1 base and J by 6 bases, 14 bases remained unmatched. Germline CDR1 MGHRA, CDR2 YSYEKL. The CDR3 loop spans 18 amino acids. The CDR3 loop is CASSQASSPGQGVPEQYF. CDR3 bases: TGCGCCAGCAGCCAAGCCTCCTCCCCGGGACAGGGGGTTCCCGAGCAGTACTTC.

V gene TRBV6-5 combines with J gene TRBJ1-1; 8 bases fit TRBD1. This CDR3 contains 15 residues. Looked up from germline, CDR1 is MNHEY and CDR2 is SVGAGI. V was clipped by 4 bases and J by 0 bases; unmatched bases: 4. CDR3 bases: TGTGCCAGCAGTTTGGGACAGGCCTTGAACACTGAAGCTTTCTTT. Protein sequence: CASSLGQALNTEAFF.

V and J are TRBV19 and TRBJ2-7; a possible D gene is TRBD1 (6 bases). Trimming took 3 bases from V and 3 from J, leaving 9 bases between them. CDR3 length: 13 amino acids. Per germline, CDR1 LNHDA and CDR2 SQIVND (reference sequence). The CDR3 sequence: CASSMGRGYEQYF. As DNA, the CDR3 is TGTGCCAGTAGTATGGGCAGGGGCTACGAGCAGTACTTC.

The chain links TRBV29-1 to TRBJ2-4; a weak D match, TRBD1 (6 bases). This CDR3 spans 14 amino acids. Germline V gene lookup returns CDR1 SQVTM and CDR2 ANQGSEA. Trimming pared 0 bases from V and 7 bases from J, leaving 13 bases between. DNA of the CDR3: TGCAGCGTTGAAGAGGGGGCCGTGGGGAACATTCAGTACTTC. Protein sequence: CSVEEGAVGNIQYF.